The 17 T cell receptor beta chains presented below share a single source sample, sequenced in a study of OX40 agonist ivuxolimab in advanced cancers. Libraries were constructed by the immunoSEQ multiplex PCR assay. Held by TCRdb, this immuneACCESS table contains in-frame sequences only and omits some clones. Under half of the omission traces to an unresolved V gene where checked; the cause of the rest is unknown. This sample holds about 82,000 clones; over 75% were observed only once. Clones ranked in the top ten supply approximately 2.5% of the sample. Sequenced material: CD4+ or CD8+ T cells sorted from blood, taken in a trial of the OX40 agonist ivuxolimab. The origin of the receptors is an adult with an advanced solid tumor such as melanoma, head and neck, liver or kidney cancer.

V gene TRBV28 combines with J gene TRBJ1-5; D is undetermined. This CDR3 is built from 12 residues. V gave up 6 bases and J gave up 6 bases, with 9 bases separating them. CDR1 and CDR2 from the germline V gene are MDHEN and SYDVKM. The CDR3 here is CASRGGVQPQHF. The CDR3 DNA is TGTGCCAGCAGGGGTGGGGTTCAGCCCCAGCATTTT.

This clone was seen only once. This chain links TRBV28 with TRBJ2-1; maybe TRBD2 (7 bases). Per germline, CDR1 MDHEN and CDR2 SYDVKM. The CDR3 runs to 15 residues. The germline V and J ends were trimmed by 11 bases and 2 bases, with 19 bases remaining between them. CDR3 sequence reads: CAGGDGGPPYNEQFF. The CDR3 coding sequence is TGTGCCGGGGGGGACGGGGGCCCCCCCTACAATGAGCAGTTCTTC.

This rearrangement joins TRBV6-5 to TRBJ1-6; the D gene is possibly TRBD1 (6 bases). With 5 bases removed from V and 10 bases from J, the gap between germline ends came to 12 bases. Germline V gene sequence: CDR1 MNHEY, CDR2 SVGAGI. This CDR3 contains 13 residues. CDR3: CASSRTVESPLHF. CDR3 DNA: TGTGCCAGCAGTCGGACAGTGGAGTCACCCCTCCACTTT.

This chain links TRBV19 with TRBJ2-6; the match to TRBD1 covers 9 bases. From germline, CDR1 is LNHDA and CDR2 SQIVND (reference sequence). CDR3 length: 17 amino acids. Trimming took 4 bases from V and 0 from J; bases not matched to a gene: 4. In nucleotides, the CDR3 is TGTGCCAGTAGTAGAGGGACAGGGCTCTCTGGGGCCAACGTCCTGACTTTC. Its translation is CASSRGTGLSGANVLTF.

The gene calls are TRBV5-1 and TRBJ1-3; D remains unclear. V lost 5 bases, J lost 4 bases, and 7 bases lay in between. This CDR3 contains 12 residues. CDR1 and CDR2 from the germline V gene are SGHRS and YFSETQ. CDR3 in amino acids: CASRAGGNTIYF. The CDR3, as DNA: TGCGCCAGCAGGGCGGGCGGAAACACCATATATTTT. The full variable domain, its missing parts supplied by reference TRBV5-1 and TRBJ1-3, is KAGVTQTPRYLIKTRGQQVTLSCSPISGHRSVSWYQQTPGQGLQFLFEYFSETQRNKGNFPGRFSGRQFSNSRSEMNVSTLELGDSALYLCASRAGGNTIYFGEGSWLTVV.

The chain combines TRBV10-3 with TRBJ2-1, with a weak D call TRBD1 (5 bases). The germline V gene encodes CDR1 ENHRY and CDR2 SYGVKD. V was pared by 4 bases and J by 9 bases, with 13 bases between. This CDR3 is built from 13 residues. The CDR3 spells CAISGRTGSEQFF. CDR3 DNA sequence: TGTGCCATCAGTGGGAGAACAGGCAGTGAGCAGTTCTTC.

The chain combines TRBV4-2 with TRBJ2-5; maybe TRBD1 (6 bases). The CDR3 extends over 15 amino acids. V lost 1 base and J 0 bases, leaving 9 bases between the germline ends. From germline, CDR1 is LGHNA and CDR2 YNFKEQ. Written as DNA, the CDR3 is TGTGCCAGCAGCCAAGGAGACAGGTACCAAGAGACCCAGTACTTC. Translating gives CASSQGDRYQETQYF.

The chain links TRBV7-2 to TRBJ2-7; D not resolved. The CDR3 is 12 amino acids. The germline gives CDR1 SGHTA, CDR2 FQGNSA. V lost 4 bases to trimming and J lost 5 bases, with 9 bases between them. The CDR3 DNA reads TGTGCCAGCAGCTACCCCGGGCACGAGCAGTACTTC. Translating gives CASSYPGHEQYF.

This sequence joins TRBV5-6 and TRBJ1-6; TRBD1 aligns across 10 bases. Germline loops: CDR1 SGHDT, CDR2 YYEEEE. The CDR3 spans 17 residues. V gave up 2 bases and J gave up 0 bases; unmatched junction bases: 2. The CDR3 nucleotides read TGTGCCAGCAGCTTATGGACAGGGGGCTCCTATAATTCACCCCTCCACTTT. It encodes CASSLWTGGSYNSPLHF.

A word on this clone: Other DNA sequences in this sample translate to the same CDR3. The CDR3 loop is CASSLRGSYEQYF. The CDR3 DNA sequence: TGTGCCAGCAGTTTAAGGGGGAGCTACGAGCAGTACTTC. The V and J genes are TRBV27 and TRBJ2-7; D might be TRBD1 (6 bases). V lost 2 bases to trimming and J lost 3 bases, with 8 bases between them. Per the germline V gene, CDR1 is MNHEY and CDR2 is SMNVEV (reference sequence). The CDR3 contains 13 residues.

This CDR3 is CASSSRGDITYEQYF. The CDR3 DNA follows: TGTGCCAGCAGCTCCCGGGGGGACATCACCTACGAGCAGTACTTC. This chain uses TRBV7-9 with TRBJ2-7; a weak D match, TRBD2 (7 bases). Trimming shortened V by 4 bases and J by 2 bases, and 15 bases separated the two germline ends. The CDR3 is 15 amino acids. CDR1 and CDR2 from the germline V gene are SEHNR and FQNEAQ (reference sequence).

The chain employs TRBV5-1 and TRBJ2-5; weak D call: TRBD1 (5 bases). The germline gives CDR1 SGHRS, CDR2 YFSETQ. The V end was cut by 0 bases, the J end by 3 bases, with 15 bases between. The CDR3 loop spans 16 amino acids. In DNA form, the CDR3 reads TGCGCCAGCAGCTTGGTGCTGGGCCTCAGGGAAGAGACCCAGTACTTC. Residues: CASSLVLGLREETQYF.

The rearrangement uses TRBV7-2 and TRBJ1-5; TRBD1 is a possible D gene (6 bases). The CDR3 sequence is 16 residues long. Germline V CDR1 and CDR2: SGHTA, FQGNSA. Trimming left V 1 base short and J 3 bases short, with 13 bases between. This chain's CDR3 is CASSLDQGMYNQPQHF. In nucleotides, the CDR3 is TGTGCCAGCAGCTTAGATCAGGGGATGTACAATCAGCCCCAGCATTTT.

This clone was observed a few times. CDR3 in amino acids: CASRLQGQRSPLHF. The CDR3, as DNA: TGTGCCAGCAGACTACAGGGGCAACGCTCACCCCTCCACTTT. The rearrangement joins TRBV6-5 to TRBJ1-6, with TRBD1 identical over 7 bases. The junction had 9 bases not matched to a gene; V was cut back by 6 bases and J by 10 bases. Per germline, CDR1 MNHEY and CDR2 SVGAGI. This CDR3 region has 14 residues.

CDR3 DNA sequence: TGTGCCAGCAGCTCAAACTCGGTTGGGATTAGCTCTGGAAACACCATATATTTT. Residues: CASSSNSVGISSGNTIYF. The chain is built from TRBV5-6 and TRBJ1-3; D unclear. This CDR3 is 18 amino acids long. Trimming cost V 3 bases and J 0 bases, with 19 bases left between them. Germline CDR1 SGHDT, CDR2 YYEEEE.

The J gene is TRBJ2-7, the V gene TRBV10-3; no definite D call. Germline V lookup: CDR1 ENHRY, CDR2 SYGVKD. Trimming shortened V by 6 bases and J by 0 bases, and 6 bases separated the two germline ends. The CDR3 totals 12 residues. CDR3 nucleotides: TGTGCCATCAGCCCGAGCTCCTACGAGCAGTACTTC. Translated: CAISPSSYEQYF.

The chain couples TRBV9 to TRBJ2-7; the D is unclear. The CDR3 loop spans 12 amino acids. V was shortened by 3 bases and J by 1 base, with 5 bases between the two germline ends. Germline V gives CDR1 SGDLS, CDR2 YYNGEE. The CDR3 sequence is CASSAESYEQYF. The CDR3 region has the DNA TGTGCCAGCAGCGCCGAATCCTACGAGCAGTACTTC.